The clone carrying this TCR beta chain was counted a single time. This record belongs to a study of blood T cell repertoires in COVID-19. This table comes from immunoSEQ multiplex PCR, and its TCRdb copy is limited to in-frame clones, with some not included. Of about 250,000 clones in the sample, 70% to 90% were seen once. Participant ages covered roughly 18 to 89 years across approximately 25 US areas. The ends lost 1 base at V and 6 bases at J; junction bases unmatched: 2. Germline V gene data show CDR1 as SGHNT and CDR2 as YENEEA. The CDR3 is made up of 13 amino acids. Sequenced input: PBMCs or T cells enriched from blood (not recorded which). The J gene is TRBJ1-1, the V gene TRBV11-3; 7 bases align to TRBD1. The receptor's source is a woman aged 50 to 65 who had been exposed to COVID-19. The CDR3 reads CASSLARGAEAFF. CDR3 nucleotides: TGTGCCAGCAGCTTAGCCAGGGGGGCTGAAGCTTTCTTT.